The clone carrying this T cell receptor (beta chain) was observed many times. Its antigen is currently unknown. The data derive from a study of response to subunit inactivated influenza vaccine. Study results and caveats: The authors proposed limited new T cell recruitment per seasonal influenza vaccination.

In germline, CDR1 is MNHEY, CDR2 SVGAGI. The CDR3 has 15 residues. V was trimmed by 4 bases and J by 1 base, leaving 11 bases between them. MiXCR, applied by TCRdb to the RT-PCR reads, yields one record per CDR3 protein. Here the sample spans a few hundred thousand distinct CDR3 sequences, approximately 15% being singletons. The rearrangement links TRBV6-5 to TRBJ1-3, with D possibly being TRBD1 (6 bases). The source was PBMCs from blood, collected about 13 days after vaccination. The sequence derives from a man between 45 and 60 years old who received an inactivated influenza vaccine. As DNA, the CDR3 is TGTGCCAGCAGTTCAGGGGCCTATTCTGGAAACACCATATATTTT. Encoded protein: CASSSGAYSGNTIYF.